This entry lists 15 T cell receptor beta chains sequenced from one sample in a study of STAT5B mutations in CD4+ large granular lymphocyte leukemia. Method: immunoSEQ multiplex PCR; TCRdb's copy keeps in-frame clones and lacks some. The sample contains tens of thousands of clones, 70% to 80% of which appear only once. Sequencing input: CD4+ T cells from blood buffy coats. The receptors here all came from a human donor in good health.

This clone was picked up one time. DNA of the CDR3: TGTGCCAGCAGAATCACAGGGGGCGTGGTCTATGGCTACACCTTC. Protein product: CASRITGGVVYGYTF. The gene calls are TRBV28 and TRBJ1-2; 9 nucleotides align to TRBD1. V dropped 6 bases and J dropped 4; count of bases not matched to a gene: 9. Germline values: CDR1 MDHEN, CDR2 SYDVKM. The CDR3 is 15 residues long.

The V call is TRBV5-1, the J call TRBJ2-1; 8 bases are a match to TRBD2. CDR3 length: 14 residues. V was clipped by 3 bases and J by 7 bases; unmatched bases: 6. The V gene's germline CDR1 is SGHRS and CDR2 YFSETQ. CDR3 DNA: TGCGCCAGCAGCTCCGGGGGGGCCCAAAATGAGCAGTTCTTC. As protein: CASSSGGAQNEQFF.

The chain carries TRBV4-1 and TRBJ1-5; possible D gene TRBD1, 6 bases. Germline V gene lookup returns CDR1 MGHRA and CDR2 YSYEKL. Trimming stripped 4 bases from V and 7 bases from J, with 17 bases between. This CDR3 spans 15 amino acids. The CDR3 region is CASSRIQGGFQPQHF. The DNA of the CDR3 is TGCGCCAGCAGCCGAATACAGGGTGGATTCCAGCCCCAGCATTTT.

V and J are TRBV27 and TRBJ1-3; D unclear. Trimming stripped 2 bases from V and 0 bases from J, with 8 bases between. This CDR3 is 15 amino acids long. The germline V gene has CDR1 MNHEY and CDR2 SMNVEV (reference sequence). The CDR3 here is CASSLNLFSGNTIYF. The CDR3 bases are TGTGCCAGCAGTTTAAACTTGTTCTCTGGAAACACCATATATTTT.

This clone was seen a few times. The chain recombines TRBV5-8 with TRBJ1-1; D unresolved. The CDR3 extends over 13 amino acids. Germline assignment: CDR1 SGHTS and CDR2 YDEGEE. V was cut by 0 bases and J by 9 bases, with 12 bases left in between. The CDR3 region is CASSLVIGRQAFF. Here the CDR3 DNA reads TGTGCCAGCAGCTTGGTAATAGGCAGGCAAGCTTTCTTT.

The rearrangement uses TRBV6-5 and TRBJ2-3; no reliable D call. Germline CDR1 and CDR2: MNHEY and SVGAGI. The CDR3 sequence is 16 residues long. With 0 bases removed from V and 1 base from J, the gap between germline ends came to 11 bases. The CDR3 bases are TGTGCCAGCAGTTACTCGTTGCAGGAGCGCACAGATACGCAGTATTTT. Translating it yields CASSYSLQERTDTQYF.

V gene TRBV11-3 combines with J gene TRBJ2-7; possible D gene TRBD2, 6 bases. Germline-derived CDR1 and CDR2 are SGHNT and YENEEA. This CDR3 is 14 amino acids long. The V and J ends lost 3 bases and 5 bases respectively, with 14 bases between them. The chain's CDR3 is CASSFGGTSHEQYF. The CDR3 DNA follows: TGTGCCAGCAGCTTTGGGGGGACCTCACACGAGCAGTACTTC.

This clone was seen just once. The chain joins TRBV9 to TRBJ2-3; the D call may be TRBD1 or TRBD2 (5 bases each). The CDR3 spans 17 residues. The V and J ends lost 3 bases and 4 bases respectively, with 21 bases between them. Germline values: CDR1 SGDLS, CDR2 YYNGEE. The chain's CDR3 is CASSDIASGGRADTQYF. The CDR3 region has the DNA TGTGCCAGCAGCGACATTGCTAGTGGGGGAAGGGCAGATACGCAGTATTTT.

The CDR3 DNA reads as TGTGCCAGCATCAACAGGGTAGCAACTAATGAAAAACTGTTTTTT. Translated: CASINRVATNEKLFF. The chain is built from TRBV6-1 and TRBJ1-4, with D perhaps matching TRBD1 (6 bases). CDR3 length equals 15 residues. CDR1 and CDR2 (germline): MNHNS, SASEGT. Trimming stripped 7 bases from V and 0 bases from J, with 12 bases between.

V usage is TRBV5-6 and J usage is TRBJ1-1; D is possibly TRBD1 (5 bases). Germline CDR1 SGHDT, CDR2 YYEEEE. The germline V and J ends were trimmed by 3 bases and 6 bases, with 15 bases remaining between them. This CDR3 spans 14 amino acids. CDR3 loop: CASSSRDLASEAFF. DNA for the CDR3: TGTGCCAGCAGCTCCCGGGACTTGGCATCTGAAGCTTTCTTT.

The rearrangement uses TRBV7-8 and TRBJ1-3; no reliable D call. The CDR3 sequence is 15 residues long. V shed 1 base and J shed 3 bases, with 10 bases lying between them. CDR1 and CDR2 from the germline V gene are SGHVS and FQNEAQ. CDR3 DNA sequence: TGTGCCAGCAGCTTAGACGGGAATGTTGGAAACACCATATATTTT. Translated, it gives CASSLDGNVGNTIYF.

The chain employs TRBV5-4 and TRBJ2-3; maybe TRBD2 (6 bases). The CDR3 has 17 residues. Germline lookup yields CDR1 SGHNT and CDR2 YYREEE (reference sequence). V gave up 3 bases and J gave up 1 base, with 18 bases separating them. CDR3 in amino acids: CASSSTSWGVGTDTQYF. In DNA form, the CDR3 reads TGTGCCAGCAGCTCCACTAGCTGGGGGGTAGGCACAGATACGCAGTATTTT.

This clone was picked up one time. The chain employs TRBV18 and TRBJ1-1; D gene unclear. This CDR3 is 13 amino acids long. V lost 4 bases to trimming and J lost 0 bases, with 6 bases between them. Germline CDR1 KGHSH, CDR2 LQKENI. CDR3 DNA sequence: TGTGCCAGCTCACGTACGGTGAACACTGAAGCTTTCTTT. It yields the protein CASSRTVNTEAFF.

CDR3 DNA sequence: TGTGCCAGCAGTCTACAGGAAATCAATCAGCCCCAGCATTTT. It translates to CASSLQEINQPQHF. The chain uses TRBV6-6 and TRBJ1-5; a weak D match, TRBD1 (5 bases). This CDR3 spans 14 amino acids. The V and J ends lost 5 bases and 3 bases respectively, with 11 bases between them. Germline assignment: CDR1 MNHNY and CDR2 SVGAGI (reference sequence).

CDR3 region: CASSQGFGQVGYEQYF. In DNA form, the CDR3 reads TGTGCCAGCAGCCAAGGGTTCGGACAGGTGGGCTACGAGCAGTACTTC. The V and J genes are TRBV14 and TRBJ2-7; 7 nucleotides line up with TRBD1. This CDR3 comprises 16 residues. Germline CDR1 SGHDN, CDR2 FVKESK. J lost 3 bases, V lost 1 base, and 9 bases had no gene match.